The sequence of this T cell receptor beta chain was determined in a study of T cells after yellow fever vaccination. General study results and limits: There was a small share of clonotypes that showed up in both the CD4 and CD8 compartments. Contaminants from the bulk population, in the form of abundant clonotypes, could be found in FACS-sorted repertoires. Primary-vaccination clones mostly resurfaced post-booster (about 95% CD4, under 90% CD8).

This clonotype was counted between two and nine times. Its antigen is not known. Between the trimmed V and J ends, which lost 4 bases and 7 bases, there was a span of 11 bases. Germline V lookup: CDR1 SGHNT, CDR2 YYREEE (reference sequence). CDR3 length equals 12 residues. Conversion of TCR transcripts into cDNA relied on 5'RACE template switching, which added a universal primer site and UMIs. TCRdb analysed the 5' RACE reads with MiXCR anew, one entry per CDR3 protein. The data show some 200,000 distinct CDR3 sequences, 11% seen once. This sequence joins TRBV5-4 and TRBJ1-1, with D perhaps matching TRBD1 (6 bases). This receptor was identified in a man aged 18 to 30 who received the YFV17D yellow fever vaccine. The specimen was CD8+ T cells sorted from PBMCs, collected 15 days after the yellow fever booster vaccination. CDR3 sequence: CASSAGQSEAFF. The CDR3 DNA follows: TGTGCCAGCAGCGCTGGACAGAGTGAAGCTTTCTTT.